The TCR beta chain described here comes from a study of T-cell memory formation after mild COVID-19. Study context: TCR clusters largely stayed donor specific.

Germline V gives CDR1 SGHRS, CDR2 YFSETQ. The CDR3 consists of 17 residues. On this clonotype: Its antigen is not known. Germline is not matched at one junction end, which may reflect a read error.

Via MiXCR, TCRdb re-called the 5' RACE reads, giving one row per CDR3 protein. In the table there are 120,000 to 150,000 distinct CDR3 sequences, roughly 6.3% of which are singletons. The study's findings and limits: Shrinking CD4+ clones resided mostly in CM and EM, and CD8+ ones in EMRA. Whether day 37 second-wave clones are SARS-CoV-2-specific was not confirmed. Clones contracting day 15 to 85 were balanced CD4/CD8; later expanders leaned CD4+.

The chain links TRBV5-1 to TRBJ2-1; 8 bases line up with TRBD2. Sequencing was done on a sample of PBMCs or a T cell subset sorted from them (not recorded which). The sequence was collected from an adult woman who had mild COVID-19 (a few samples of this study predate the infection). Cell type and time point are not known. The CDR3 spells CASSLAGESGGLNEQLF. The CDR3 DNA reads TGCGCCAGCAGCTTGGCCGGCGAAAGCGGGGGTCTCAATGAGCAGTTATTC.